The entry below describes one T cell receptor (beta chain). Its antigen is still unknown. This table comes from immunoSEQ multiplex PCR, and its TCRdb copy is limited to in-frame clones, with some not included. Among 150,000 to 180,000 clones listed, about 82% were seen once. The sample comes from a study of cytomegalovirus exposure and HLA in healthy donors. General observations from the study: TCR clusters originating in the first cohort tended to co-occur in the 110 or so validation repertoires, according to a later analysis. Most sequenced TCRs were rare (though some public TCRs occurred in many donors). Investigators reported under 200 TCR beta chains as tied to cytomegalovirus.

This CDR3 comprises 14 residues. V was clipped by 1 base and J by 2 bases, with 9 bases between them. Germline CDR1 reads SGHTA; CDR2 reads FQGTGA. The study drew the donors from its 120-subject validation cohort, separate from the approximately 700-subject first cohort. Sample: PBMCs. This chain connects TRBV7-3 to TRBJ2-7; maybe TRBD1 (5 bases). This receptor was taken from a human donor in good health. The CDR3 region is CASSLSAGTYEQYF. The CDR3 region has the DNA TGTGCCAGCAGCTTAAGCGCAGGGACCTACGAGCAGTACTTC.